Below are 17 T cell receptor beta chains sequenced from a single sample in a study of cytomegalovirus exposure and HLA in healthy donors. PCR employed 60 Vbeta and 13 Jbeta primers. Here immunoSEQ multiplex PCR was the method, and the copy in TCRdb shows in-frame clones only, minus some. This sample has 35,000 to 45,000 clones; around 58% occur once, and the top ten carry about 12%. The sequenced sample was PBMCs. These receptors all come from a man aged 60 to 75 in good health and CMV-seropositive.

The V gene is TRBV4-1, the J gene TRBJ2-7, with 10 bases matching TRBD1. The CDR3 has 18 amino acids. J gave up 2 bases and V 1 base, and 11 bases lay outside the gene matches. Per germline, CDR1 MGHRA and CDR2 YSYEKL. The CDR3 DNA reads TGCGCCAGCAGCCAAGTAGGAGGTCCGGGACAGGGGACCTACGAGCAGTACTTC. Translating gives CASSQVGGPGQGTYEQYF.

This clone has a handful of counts. The chain employs TRBV7-9 and TRBJ2-2; the match to TRBD2 covers 8 bases. The V gene's germline CDR1 is SEHNR and CDR2 FQNEAQ (reference sequence). The CDR3 extends over 14 amino acids. After removal of 2 bases from V and 4 bases from J, the junction contained 0 bases not matched to a gene. CDR3: CASSLSGSTGELFF. The CDR3 coding sequence is TGTGCCAGCAGCTTAAGCGGGAGCACCGGGGAGCTGTTTTTT.

Concerning this clone itself: The germline gene is not matched at one end of the junction; a read error may be the cause. V is TRBV7-7 and J is TRBJ1-2, with TRBD1 matching over 8 bases. Germline CDR1 and CDR2: SSHAT and FNYEAQ (reference sequence). This CDR3 has 17 residues. Here the CDR3 reads CASSPLPRDRNNHGYTF. The CDR3, as DNA: TGTGCTAGCAGCCCACTACCCCGGGACAGGAATAATCATGGCTACACCTTC.

The chain carries TRBV7-9 and TRBJ2-7; D unclear. Trimming left V 3 bases short and J 4 bases short, with 7 bases between. The CDR3 is 12 residues long. The germline CDR1 and CDR2 sequences are SEHNR and FQNEAQ (reference sequence). Here the CDR3 reads CASSLSRYEQYF. The CDR3 DNA is TGTGCCAGCAGCTTGAGTCGATACGAGCAGTACTTC.

This clone showed up just a few times. This sequence joins TRBV29-1 and TRBJ2-1, with D maybe TRBD2 (6 bases). Trimming left V 1 base short and J 4 bases short, with 17 bases between. Germline V lookup: CDR1 SQVTM, CDR2 ANQGSEA. This CDR3 is 16 amino acids long. The CDR3 nucleotides read TGCAGCGTTGAAGGAAAGCCTAGCGCGGCATACAATGAGCAGTTCTTC. Amino acids: CSVEGKPSAAYNEQFF.

This sequence joins TRBV28 and TRBJ2-7; TRBD2 might be the D (6 bases). Trimming took 1 base from V and 6 from J, leaving 13 bases between them. Germline CDR1 and CDR2: MDHEN and SYDVKM. The CDR3 loop spans 14 amino acids. The CDR3 sequence is CASSLSGSRGEQYF. The CDR3 DNA reads as TGTGCCAGCAGTTTATCCGGGAGCCGGGGCGAGCAGTACTTC.

The gene calls are TRBV18 and TRBJ2-2; 7 nucleotides agree with TRBD2. Germline V gene lookup returns CDR1 KGHSH and CDR2 LQKENI. This CDR3 is built from 15 residues. J was trimmed by 5 bases and V by 2 bases; bases with no gene match: 5. CDR3 DNA: TGTGCCAGCTCACCAGGGACGGGAGGTACCGGGGAGCTGTTTTTT. Protein product: CASSPGTGGTGELFF.

The chain uses TRBV7-9 and TRBJ1-2; a weak D match, TRBD1 (5 bases). Deletions cut 1 base from V and 6 bases from J, with 6 bases between. This CDR3 region has 12 residues. From germline, CDR1 is SEHNR and CDR2 FQNEAQ (reference sequence). CDR3 coding DNA: TGTGCCAGCAGCTTAGGGGGGGATGGCTACACCTTC. The encoded protein is CASSLGGDGYTF. Full variable domain (missing parts from reference TRBV7-9 and TRBJ1-2): DTGVSQNPRHKITKRGQNVTFRCDPISEHNRLYWYRQTLGQGPEFLTYFQNEAQLEKSRLLSDRFSAERPKGSFSTLEIQRTEQGDSAMYLCASSLGGDGYTFGSGTRLTVV.

J is TRBJ1-2 and V is TRBV6-5; TRBD1 matches at 8 bases. Germline V lookup: CDR1 MNHEY, CDR2 SVGAGI. The CDR3 consists of 15 residues. Germline trimming cut 7 bases from V and 2 bases from J; bases unmatched to any gene: 9. CDR3 coding DNA: TGTGCCAGCAATACGGCAACAGGGGGAAACTATGGCTACACCTTC. Its protein is CASNTATGGNYGYTF.

The chain combines TRBV11-3 with TRBJ2-3; D may be TRBD1 (5 bases). Germline V gives CDR1 SGHNT, CDR2 YENEEA. This CDR3 contains 13 residues. V gave up 1 base and J gave up 10 bases, with 12 bases separating them. The CDR3 DNA reads as TGTGCCAGCAGCTTAGCTCAGGGCTCTTCGCAGTATTTT. This sequence encodes CASSLAQGSSQYF. Full variable domain (rest looked up from reference TRBV11-3 and TRBJ2-3): EAGVVQSPRYKIIEKKQPVAFWCNPISGHNTLYWYLQNLGQGPELLIRYENEEAVDDSQLPKDRFSAERLKGVDSTLKIQPAELGDSAVYLCASSLAQGSSQYFGPGTRLTVL.

V and J are TRBV10-3 and TRBJ1-1, with D uncertain. The CDR3 spans 13 residues. Per germline, CDR1 ENHRY and CDR2 SYGVKD. The V gene lost 3 bases and the J gene lost 2 bases, with 7 bases spanning the gap. The CDR3 DNA sequence: TGTGCCATCAGTGAAACTGTTAACACTGAAGCTTTCTTT. This gives the protein CAISETVNTEAFF.

The V gene is TRBV6-1, the J gene TRBJ1-5; possibly TRBD1 for D (6 bases). CDR1 MNHNS and CDR2 SASEGT come from the germline V gene. The CDR3 is 14 amino acids. V was shortened by 3 bases and J by 2 bases, with 8 bases between the two germline ends. Here the CDR3 reads CASSDAGGNQPQHF. The CDR3 coding sequence is TGTGCCAGCAGTGACGCAGGGGGCAATCAGCCCCAGCATTTT.

V gene TRBV6-5 combines with J gene TRBJ2-3, with D tentatively TRBD2 (6 bases). The CDR3 runs 14 residues. Germline assignment: CDR1 MNHEY and CDR2 SVGAGI. Trimming removed 2 bases at V and 4 bases at J, with 10 bases between. CDR3 DNA: TGTGCCAGCAGTTACGGGGGGAGCCCAGATACGCAGTATTTT. It yields the protein CASSYGGSPDTQYF.

CDR3 in amino acids: CASSKDREDLEQYF. In DNA, the CDR3 is TGTGCCAGTAGCAAGGACAGGGAGGATCTCGAGCAGTACTTC. The chain has TRBV19 and TRBJ2-7; 8 bases line up with TRBD1. Unmatched junction bases numbered 10, after V lost 6 bases and J lost 6 bases. The CDR3 runs to 14 residues. Germline assignment: CDR1 LNHDA and CDR2 SQIVND (reference sequence).

The chain combines TRBV5-3 with TRBJ2-1; D remains ambiguous. TRBV5-3 is classed as an ORF, of uncertain function. The V gene lost 4 bases and the J gene lost 6 bases, with 17 bases spanning the gap. The CDR3 totals 15 residues. The CDR3 DNA reads TGTGCCAGAAGCCTAAGATTACAAAGACTCAATGAGCAGTTCTTC. It yields the protein CARSLRLQRLNEQFF.

The chain carries TRBV30 and TRBJ2-2; TRBD2 matches 11 bases. V lost 0 bases and J lost 7; bases outside the gene matches: 7. The germline gives CDR1 GTSNPN, CDR2 SVGIG (reference sequence). The CDR3 contains 16 residues. CDR3 nucleotides: TGTGCCTGGAGTGTATCCCTAGCGGGAGGTCACGGGGAGCTGTTTTTT. Its translation is CAWSVSLAGGHGELFF.

This clone has a handful of counts. This chain connects TRBV5-1 to TRBJ1-1; 9 bases are a match to TRBD1. The CDR3 consists of 15 residues. J lost 6 bases, V lost 7 bases, and 13 bases had no gene match. Germline values: CDR1 SGHRS, CDR2 YFSETQ. In DNA form, the CDR3 reads TGCGCCAGCCAAAACCCGGGACAGGGTCGCGCTGAAGCTTTCTTT. Amino acids: CASQNPGQGRAEAFF.